These 16 T cell receptor beta chains share one sample of origin, sequenced in a study of cytomegalovirus exposure and HLA in healthy donors (dated by TCRdb to the late 2010s). Library preparation used the immunoSEQ multiplex PCR assay. The multiplex PCR relied on a mix of 60 forward primers for TCR Vbeta segments and 13 reverse primers for TCR Jbeta segments. Here the immuneACCESS table is served through TCRdb, limited to in-frame sequences with V and J called. Missing clones are a known gap in these copies; in checked studies unresolved V genes cover under half, and the rest lacks a known reason. The sample table holds 150,000 to 200,000 clones, of which over 9.5% were seen once. The ten largest clones add up to more than 7% of the sample. Sequencing used PBMCs. The receptors come from a man aged 50 to 60 in good health and CMV-seropositive.

The J gene is TRBJ2-1, the V gene TRBV5-1, with D perhaps TRBD2 (6 bases). Trimming left V 0 bases short and J 9 bases short, with 13 bases between. The CDR3 loop spans 14 amino acids. Germline assignment: CDR1 SGHRS and CDR2 YFSETQ. The CDR3: CASSLGGDGAEQFF. The DNA for the CDR3 is TGCGCCAGCAGCTTGGGGGGGGACGGGGCTGAGCAGTTCTTC.

In its sample, this clone was seen a few times. The chain carries TRBV2 and TRBJ1-5, with D possibly being TRBD1 (5 bases). V lost 3 bases, J lost 2 bases, and 14 bases lay in between. Per the germline V gene, CDR1 is SNHLY and CDR2 is FYNNEI. CDR3 length: 16 amino acids. The CDR3 sequence is CASSEYKGLGNQPQHF. CDR3 nucleotides: TGTGCCAGCAGTGAGTATAAGGGGCTGGGCAATCAGCCCCAGCATTTT.

Of note for this clone: The identical CDR3 is also encoded by other nucleotide sequences in the sample. This rearrangement joins TRBV11-2 to TRBJ2-5; D unclear. Germline V lookup: CDR1 SGHAT, CDR2 FQNNGV. The CDR3 sequence is 13 residues long. Trimming took 2 bases from V and 5 from J, leaving 9 bases between them. The CDR3 DNA reads as TGTGCCAGCAGCTTATCGGTCCGGGAGACCCAGTACTTC. Its translation is CASSLSVRETQYF.

V gene TRBV5-1 combines with J gene TRBJ2-5, with a possible D match to TRBD1 (7 bases). V was shortened by 1 base and J by 4 bases, with 14 bases between the two germline ends. The CDR3 extends over 15 amino acids. Germline V gene lookup returns CDR1 SGHRS and CDR2 YFSETQ. CDR3 in DNA: TGCGCCAGCAGCTTGTCCAGGGGGGACAGAGAGACCCAGTACTTC. It encodes CASSLSRGDRETQYF.

This clone was detected a few times. This CDR3 is CASSGWTANTEAFF. DNA of the CDR3: TGTGCCAGCAGCGGATGGACAGCGAACACTGAAGCTTTCTTT. The rearrangement joins TRBV5-5 to TRBJ1-1, with D possibly TRBD1 on 6 matching bases. The CDR3 totals 14 residues. V was pared by 4 bases and J by 1 base, with 11 bases between. Germline CDR1 reads SGHKS; CDR2 reads YYEKEE (reference sequence).

This clone has more than one count but fewer than ten. The CDR3 is CASSSSGGPQFYEQYF. The CDR3 coding sequence is TGTGCCAGCAGCTCAAGCGGGGGCCCCCAGTTCTACGAGCAGTACTTC. The J gene is TRBJ2-7, the V gene TRBV11-2; TRBD2 matches 8 bases. This CDR3 has 16 residues. J lost 3 bases, V lost 4 bases, and 11 bases had no gene match. Germline lookup yields CDR1 SGHAT and CDR2 FQNNGV.

This chain uses TRBV25-1 with TRBJ1-4; 8 nucleotides line up with TRBD1. Germline V gene data show CDR1 as MGHDK and CDR2 as SYGVNS. After removal of 4 bases from V and 6 bases from J, the junction contained 7 bases not matched to a gene. The CDR3 is made up of 15 amino acids. This chain's CDR3 is CASSATDRVDEKLFF. Here the CDR3 DNA reads TGTGCCAGCAGTGCCACGGACAGGGTGGATGAAAAACTGTTTTTT.

This clone was detected a few times. V and J are TRBV19 and TRBJ1-1, with a weak D call TRBD1 (6 bases). V lost 2 bases and J lost 0, with 7 bases in between. The CDR3 has 14 residues. Germline CDR1 reads LNHDA; CDR2 reads SQIVND (reference sequence). CDR3 sequence (DNA): TGTGCCAGTAGTATATCAGGGGTGAACACTGAAGCTTTCTTT. It is translated as CASSISGVNTEAFF.

This clone has a handful of counts. The rearrangement uses TRBV4-1 and TRBJ2-7; the match to TRBD1 covers 10 bases. With 1 base clipped from V and 7 bases from J, the junction kept 10 bases outside the gene matches. CDR3 length: 16 amino acids. Germline assignment: CDR1 MGHRA and CDR2 YSYEKL. For the CDR3, the DNA is TGCGCCAGCAGCCAAGGCTCGACAGGGGGCACGGGTGAGCAGTACTTC. This codes for CASSQGSTGGTGEQYF.

This clone came up a few times. The chain uses TRBV10-3 and TRBJ1-4; 9 bases fit TRBD1. Germline trimming cut 4 bases from V and 5 bases from J; bases unmatched to any gene: 2. Germline lookup yields CDR1 ENHRY and CDR2 SYGVKD. The CDR3 has 14 residues. The CDR3 DNA follows: TGTGCCATCAGTGGGACAGGGGAGAATGAAAAACTGTTTTTT. Its translation: CAISGTGENEKLFF.

The gene calls are TRBV9 and TRBJ1-4; 8 bases are a match to TRBD1. Trimming took 4 bases from V and 7 from J; bases not matched to a gene: 6. This CDR3 region has 14 residues. Germline assignment: CDR1 SGDLS and CDR2 YYNGEE. The CDR3 region is CASSPGQGSEKLFF. Here the CDR3 DNA reads TGTGCCAGCAGCCCCGGACAGGGAAGTGAAAAACTGTTTTTT.

This clone was found a few times. The chain has TRBV27 and TRBJ2-7; tentative D call: TRBD2 (6 bases). Between the trimmed V and J ends, which lost 3 bases and 3 bases, there was a span of 9 bases. CDR1 is MNHEY and CDR2 is SMNVEV in the germline V gene (reference sequence). This CDR3 comprises 13 residues. The CDR3 sequence: CASSFLGGYEQYV. CDR3 nucleotides: TGTGCCAGCAGTTTTCTGGGAGGCTACGAGCAGTACGTC.

There are a few counts of this clone. The chain combines TRBV5-4 with TRBJ2-6, with D perhaps TRBD1 (6 bases). The V end was cut by 5 bases, the J end by 1 base, with 10 bases between. Germline V gene sequence: CDR1 SGHNT, CDR2 YYREEE (reference sequence). CDR3 length equals 15 residues. The DNA of the CDR3 is TGTGCCAGCAGTTTCACAGGGTCTGGGGCCAACGTCCTGACTTTC. Translating gives CASSFTGSGANVLTF.

The chain joins TRBV10-3 to TRBJ1-1; 10 nucleotides match TRBD1. The CDR3 contains 16 residues. J lost 0 bases, V lost 3 bases, and 4 bases had no gene match. Germline CDR1 reads ENHRY; CDR2 reads SYGVKD. This chain's CDR3 is CAISEGTGVVNTEAFF. In DNA form, the CDR3 reads TGTGCCATCAGTGAAGGGACAGGGGTCGTGAACACTGAAGCTTTCTTT.

This clone was counted many times. The V call is TRBV28, the J call TRBJ2-7; 7 bases agree with TRBD1. V lost 2 bases to trimming and J lost 2 bases; unmatched junction nucleotides: 3. Germline values: CDR1 MDHEN, CDR2 SYDVKM. There are 14 residues in the CDR3. Here the CDR3 reads CASSLSDRAYEQYV. In DNA, the CDR3 is TGTGCCAGCAGTTTAAGCGACAGGGCCTACGAGCAGTACGTC.

In this sample, this clone turned up a few times. The gene calls are TRBV6-5 and TRBJ1-2, with D possibly being TRBD1 (6 bases). This CDR3 is built from 11 residues. Germline V gene data show CDR1 as MNHEY and CDR2 as SVGAGI. The V end was cut by 6 bases, the J end by 8 bases, with 10 bases between. The DNA for the CDR3 is TGTGCCAGCAGAATAGGACAGGGCTACACCTTC. This sequence encodes CASRIGQGYTF.